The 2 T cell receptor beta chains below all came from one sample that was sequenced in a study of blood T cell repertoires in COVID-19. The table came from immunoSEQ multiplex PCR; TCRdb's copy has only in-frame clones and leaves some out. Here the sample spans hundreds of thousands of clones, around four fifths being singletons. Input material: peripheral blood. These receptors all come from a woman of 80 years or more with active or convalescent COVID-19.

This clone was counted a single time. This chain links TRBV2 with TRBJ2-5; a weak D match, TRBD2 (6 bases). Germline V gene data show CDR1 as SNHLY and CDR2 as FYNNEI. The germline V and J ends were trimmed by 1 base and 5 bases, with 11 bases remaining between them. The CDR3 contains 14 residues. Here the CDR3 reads CASSEVRGWETQYF. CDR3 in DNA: TGTGCCAGCAGTGAAGTGCGGGGCTGGGAGACCCAGTACTTC.

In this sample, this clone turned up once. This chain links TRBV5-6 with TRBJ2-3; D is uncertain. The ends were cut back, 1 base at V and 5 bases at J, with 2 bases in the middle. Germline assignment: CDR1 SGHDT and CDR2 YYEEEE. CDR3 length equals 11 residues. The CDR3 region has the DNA TGTGCCAGCAGCTTGCAAGATACGCAGTATTTT. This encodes CASSLQDTQYF.